The 18 T cell receptor beta chains below were found in one sample sequenced in a study of blood T cell repertoires in COVID-19. Sequencing was performed with immunoSEQ multiplex PCR; in TCRdb, only in-frame clones are kept and a portion is missing. The sample has about 27,000 clones; over 80% are singletons. The sequencing sample was made of peripheral blood. The receptors come from a man in his sixties or seventies with acute or convalescent COVID-19.

The J gene is TRBJ2-5, the V gene TRBV10-3; 8 nucleotides line up with TRBD1. Germline V CDR1 and CDR2: ENHRY, SYGVKD. The CDR3 totals 14 residues. After removal of 3 bases from V and 3 bases from J, the junction contained 3 bases not matched to a gene. The CDR3 reads CAISETGGEETQYF. In nucleotides, the CDR3 is TGTGCCATCAGTGAAACAGGGGGTGAAGAGACCCAGTACTTC.

The genes are TRBV7-2 and TRBJ1-2; no clear D gene. CDR3 length equals 14 residues. Germline V gene data show CDR1 as SGHTA and CDR2 as FQGNSA. V was cut by 4 bases and J by 2 bases, with 11 bases left in between. The CDR3 loop is CASSSLLRNYGYTF. The CDR3 coding sequence is TGTGCCAGCAGCTCTCTTTTGAGGAACTATGGCTACACCTTC.

The chain has TRBV5-1 and TRBJ2-7; TRBD2 agrees at 10 bases. The CDR3 is 15 residues long. The germline V gene has CDR1 SGHRS and CDR2 YFSETQ. V gave up 3 bases and J gave up 2 bases; unmatched junction bases: 5. CDR3: CASSSGTSVTYEQYF. The CDR3 region has the DNA TGCGCCAGCAGCTCGGGGACTAGCGTTACCTACGAGCAGTACTTC.

This chain links TRBV12-5 with TRBJ1-6; weak D call: TRBD1 (6 bases). The V gene lost 1 base and the J gene lost 8 bases, with 6 bases spanning the gap. The CDR3 is 13 amino acids. Germline lookup yields CDR1 LGHNT and CDR2 FRNRAP. CDR3 loop: CASGLDRDSPLHF. The CDR3 DNA is TGTGCTAGTGGTTTGGACAGGGATTCACCCCTCCACTTT.

The CDR3 nucleotides are TGTGCCAGCAGCCTCGAACTAGCGGGCGCCTACAATGAGCAGTTCTTC. Amino acid sequence: CASSLELAGAYNEQFF. This chain joins TRBV11-2 and TRBJ2-1; 9 bases are shared with TRBD2. V lost 5 bases and J lost 2; bases outside the gene matches: 7. This CDR3 has 16 amino acids. CDR1 SGHAT and CDR2 FQNNGV come from the germline V gene.

V gene TRBV27 combines with J gene TRBJ2-7; perhaps TRBD2 as D (6 bases). The germline V gene has CDR1 MNHEY and CDR2 SMNVEV (reference sequence). The CDR3 spans 12 residues. The V end was cut by 4 bases, the J end by 6 bases, with 10 bases between. In DNA form, the CDR3 reads TGTGCCAGCAGTTCTGTGGGAGGCGAGCAGTACTTC. Its translation is CASSSVGGEQYF.

This clone was recorded a few times. This chain links TRBV7-3 with TRBJ2-1; 8 bases map to TRBD2. The CDR3 contains 16 residues. CDR1 and CDR2 from the germline V gene are SGHTA and FQGTGA. After removal of 1 base from V and 3 bases from J, the junction contained 5 bases not matched to a gene. The CDR3 loop is CASSLRGGRFYNEQFF. The CDR3 DNA sequence: TGTGCCAGCAGCTTAAGAGGCGGGAGGTTCTACAATGAGCAGTTCTTC.

This clone has a handful of counts. The genes are TRBV19 and TRBJ1-2; D remains ambiguous. The CDR3 runs 13 residues. V was trimmed by 3 bases and J by 2 bases, leaving 7 bases between them. Germline V lookup: CDR1 LNHDA, CDR2 SQIVND (reference sequence). The CDR3 DNA sequence: TGTGCCAGTAGTATTCGGCGGAACTATGGCTACACCTTC. Residues: CASSIRRNYGYTF.

The gene calls are TRBV28 and TRBJ2-7; D is perhaps TRBD2 (5 bases). Trimming removed 11 bases at V and 0 bases at J, with 14 bases between. Germline assignment: CDR1 MDHEN and CDR2 SYDVKM. The CDR3 covers 13 residues. In DNA form, the CDR3 reads TGTGCCTGCCTCGCGGGTAGCTCCTACGAGCAGTACTTC. This translates into CACLAGSSYEQYF. Combining the CDR3 with reference TRBV28 and TRBJ2-7 gives the whole variable domain DVKVTQSSRYLVKRTGEKVFLECVQDMDHENMFWYRQDPGLGLRLIYFSYDVKMKEKGDIPEGYSVSREKKERFSLILESASTNQTSMYLCACLAGSSYEQYFGPGTRLTVT.

This clone was seen only once. V and J are TRBV11-2 and TRBJ1-1; 7 bases are shared with TRBD1. CDR1 and CDR2 from the germline V gene are SGHAT and FQNNGV. This CDR3 has 16 residues. Trimming removed 5 bases from V and 0 bases from J; junction bases left unmatched: 9. CDR3 region: CASSRRQGLMNTEAFF. CDR3 coding DNA: TGTGCCAGCAGCCGACGACAGGGACTCATGAACACTGAAGCTTTCTTT. The whole variable domain, filled in from reference TRBV11-2 and TRBJ1-1, reads EAGVAQSPRYKIIEKRQSVAFWCNPISGHATLYWYQQILGQGPKLLIQFQNNGVVDDSQLPKDRFSAERLKGVDSTLKIQPAKLEDSAVYLCASSRRQGLMNTEAFFGQGTRLTVV.

The chain recombines TRBV7-6 with TRBJ1-1; a possible D gene is TRBD1 (5 bases). Germline V CDR1 and CDR2: SGHVS, FNYEAQ. The CDR3 totals 12 residues. The V and J ends lost 8 bases and 1 base respectively, with 8 bases between them. The DNA of the CDR3 is TGTGCCAGCGCCGGACAGAACACTGAAGCTTTCTTT. Translated, it gives CASAGQNTEAFF.

This sequence joins TRBV11-2 and TRBJ1-3; D ambiguous. CDR1 SGHAT and CDR2 FQNNGV come from the germline V gene. The V gene lost 0 bases and the J gene lost 0 bases, with 6 bases spanning the gap. This CDR3 spans 15 amino acids. CDR3 DNA: TGTGCCAGCAGCTTAGATTCCGTCTCTGGAAACACCATATATTTT. This encodes CASSLDSVSGNTIYF. The variable domain in full, with the rest retrieved from reference TRBV11-2 and TRBJ1-3, is EAGVAQSPRYKIIEKRQSVAFWCNPISGHATLYWYQQILGQGPKLLIQFQNNGVVDDSQLPKDRFSAERLKGVDSTLKIQPAKLEDSAVYLCASSLDSVSGNTIYFGEGSWLTVV.

Notes on this clone: A junction end diverges from the germline sequence, so it may reflect a read error. This chain links TRBV5-1 with TRBJ1-1; a weak D match, TRBD1 (5 bases). Germline values: CDR1 SGHRS, CDR2 YFSETQ. The CDR3 extends over 14 amino acids. CDR3 protein: CASGLRGMNTEAFF. The CDR3 DNA is TGCGCCAGCGGCTTGAGGGGCATGAACACTGAAGCTTTCTTT. The full variable domain, rest sourced from reference TRBV5-1 and TRBJ1-1, is KAGVTQTPRYLIKTRGQQVTLSCSPISGHRSVSWYQQTPGQGLQFLFEYFSETQRNKGNFPGRFSGRQFSNSRSEMNVSTLELGDSALYLCASGLRGMNTEAFFGQGTRLTVV.

The chain joins TRBV3-1 (or the pseudogene TRBV3-2) to TRBJ2-6; TRBD1 might be the D (6 bases). V was trimmed by 4 bases and J by 3 bases, leaving 13 bases between them. The CDR3 consists of 16 residues. Germline V gene data show CDR1 as LGHDT and CDR2 as YNNKEL (reference sequence). The CDR3 DNA is TGTGCCAGCAGCCCGCAGGGGCGGAGTGGGGCCAACGTCCTGACTTTC. Its translation: CASSPQGRSGANVLTF.

The CDR3 DNA reads TGTGCCAGCAGTTATGAGCGACAGACCCAGTACTTC. Its translation: CASSYERQTQYF. V and J are TRBV6-2 or TRBV6-3 and TRBJ2-5, with D unresolved. The V and J ends lost 3 bases and 6 bases respectively, with 8 bases between them. Germline V gene data show CDR1 as MNHEY and CDR2 as SVGEGT. The CDR3 is 12 amino acids.

The chain uses TRBV7-9 and TRBJ2-7, with 10 bases identical to TRBD1. V shed 1 base and J 4 bases; nucleotides not matched to a gene: 7. The CDR3 covers 16 residues. Germline V gives CDR1 SEHNR, CDR2 FQNEAQ (reference sequence). The CDR3 region is CASSLGKGTGVYEQYF. The CDR3 DNA sequence: TGTGCCAGCAGCTTAGGGAAGGGGACAGGGGTGTACGAGCAGTACTTC.

The rearrangement uses TRBV25-1 and TRBJ1-1; D is uncertain. This CDR3 comprises 11 residues. With 6 bases removed from V and 2 bases from J, the gap between germline ends came to 4 bases. Germline V gene sequence: CDR1 MGHDK, CDR2 SYGVNS. CDR3 nucleotides: TGTGCCAGCAGAAGCAACACTGAAGCTTTCTTT. Its protein is CASRSNTEAFF.

This clone was picked up one time. This chain uses TRBV3-1 (or the pseudogene TRBV3-2) with TRBJ2-3, with 7 positions matching TRBD2. CDR1 is LGHDT and CDR2 is YNNKEL in the germline V gene (reference sequence). The length of the CDR3 is 16 residues. V dropped 3 bases and J dropped 5; count of bases not matched to a gene: 11. CDR3 DNA: TGTGCCAGCAGCCAGGCGAGGAGACCTAGCGGAGATACGCAGTATTTT. As protein: CASSQARRPSGDTQYF.